The 5 T cell receptor beta chains presented below share a single source sample, sequenced in a study of T cell responses to AZD1222 COVID-19 vaccine. Data came from immunoSEQ multiplex PCR; TCRdb stores just in-frame clones and leaves some out. The sample lists 53,000 or so clones, 80% to 90% occurring once. The material sequenced was peripheral blood, taken 28 days after the second AZD1222 dose. The receptors shown here come from an adult who received the AZD1222 COVID-19 vaccine.

This chain joins TRBV19 and TRBJ1-1; tentatively, D is TRBD1 (5 bases). CDR3 length: 13 residues. Trimming left V 7 bases short and J 5 bases short, with 14 bases between. Germline assignment: CDR1 LNHDA and CDR2 SQIVND (reference sequence). CDR3 protein: CASIGAGTTEAFF. CDR3 DNA sequence: TGTGCCAGTATCGGGGCAGGGACGACTGAAGCTTTCTTT.

The rearrangement joins TRBV19 to TRBJ2-7; tentative D call: TRBD2 (6 bases). In germline, CDR1 is LNHDA, CDR2 SQIVND (reference sequence). Trimming cost V 4 bases and J 9 bases, with 22 bases left between them. This CDR3 is built from 15 residues. The chain's CDR3 is CASSTGERLHRRQYF. Written as DNA, the CDR3 is TGTGCCAGTAGTACGGGAGAGCGTTTACACCGAAGGCAGTACTTC.

The chain links TRBV12-3 or TRBV12-4 to TRBJ1-1; D is uncertain. The CDR3 has 13 residues. V lost 3 bases, J lost 0 bases, and 5 bases lay in between. In nucleotides, the CDR3 is TGTGCCAGCAGTTTTTCCATGAACACTGAAGCTTTCTTT. As protein: CASSFSMNTEAFF.

The chain employs TRBV24-1 and TRBJ1-1; D call uncertain. Trimming cost V 3 bases and J 1 base, with 14 bases left between them. The CDR3 spans 16 residues. Germline lookup yields CDR1 KGHDR and CDR2 SFDVKD. The CDR3 sequence: CATSDVGPLGNTEAFF. In DNA, the CDR3 is TGTGCCACCAGTGATGTGGGCCCCCTGGGGAACACTGAAGCTTTCTTT.

This sequence joins TRBV27 and TRBJ2-1; the D is unclear. The CDR3 extends over 13 amino acids. Trimming removed 3 bases at V and 4 bases at J, with 7 bases between. Looked up from germline, CDR1 is MNHEY and CDR2 is SMNVEV (reference sequence). The CDR3 region has the DNA TGTGCCAGCAGTTTTACCCATTACAATGAGCAGTTCTTC. Translated, it gives CASSFTHYNEQFF.